This TCR beta chain is drawn from a study of metastatic and nonmetastatic thyroid tumors. Germline CDR1 reads SGHRS; CDR2 reads YFSETQ. Trimming took off 1 base at V and 9 bases at J, with 14 bases between the two ends. The CDR3 is 14 amino acids. This clone was observed at least ten times. The antigen remains unidentified. Ahead of thyroid surgery, no patient had received treatment of any kind. Overall study results and limits: The reported finding was significantly higher TCR beta diversity in malignant thyroid tumors relative to benign nodules, in blood and tumor.

Authors' data handling: The study took CDR3 differences across clinicopathological groups and made a distant-metastasis classifier for papillary thyroid cancer from them. TCRdb re-called the PCR reads with MiXCR. In this record, the V and J calls reflect TCRdb's handling and not the investigators' own analysis. The sample carries approximately 7,600 clones, over 35% recorded once. The source of this sequence is a female donor with papillary thyroid cancer or a benign thyroid nodule (not recorded which). Some clones in this sample may be carry-over from other donors' samples. The sequenced sample consisted of tumor tissue. This rearrangement joins TRBV5-1 to TRBJ2-1, with D possibly matching TRBD2 (5 bases). The CDR3 reads CASSLQPSMGEQFF. The CDR3 DNA follows: TGCGCCAGCAGCTTGCAACCTAGCATGGGTGAGCAGTTCTTC.